Described below is a single T cell receptor beta chain sequence and its context. The antigen is not known. In germline, CDR1 is SGHNT, CDR2 YENEEA. The CDR3 length is 15 residues. The ends lost 1 base at V and 4 bases at J; junction bases unmatched: 4. These data come from a study of vaccination and CD4 T cells after COVID-19. As for the study in general: Cells were stimulated with overlapping spike peptide pools from SARS-CoV-2, HCoV-NL63, HCoV-OC43 and HCoV-229E. Study findings and constraints: Median SARS-CoV-2-reactive clonotype numbers went up from approximately 21 to 38, but not significantly.

Sequenced with the Oncomine TCR Beta short-read assay was DNA taken from cultured CD4+ T cells. TCRdb called the PCR reads again in MiXCR, with one record for every CDR3 protein. The sample includes roughly 20,000 distinct CDR3 sequences, 42% seen only once; the top ten take roughly a quarter. Treatment: approximately nine-day PBMC culture with coronavirus spike peptide pools or control peptides (ViraFEST assay). This clonotype was sampled from a human donor who received a COVID-19 vaccine. The source material was CD4+ T cells from blood, cultured in vitro, sampled before SARS-CoV-2 vaccination. The V call is TRBV11-3, the J call TRBJ2-3, with 8 bases lining up with TRBD2. CDR3 protein: CASSLAVRGADTQYF. CDR3 bases: TGTGCCAGCAGCTTAGCGGTGCGGGGGGCAGATACGCAGTATTTT. Using reference TRBV11-3 and TRBJ2-3 for the parts outside the CDR3, the full variable domain is EAGVVQSPRYKIIEKKQPVAFWCNPISGHNTLYWYLQNLGQGPELLIRYENEEAVDDSQLPKDRFSAERLKGVDSTLKIQPAELGDSAVYLCASSLAVRGADTQYFGPGTRLTVL.